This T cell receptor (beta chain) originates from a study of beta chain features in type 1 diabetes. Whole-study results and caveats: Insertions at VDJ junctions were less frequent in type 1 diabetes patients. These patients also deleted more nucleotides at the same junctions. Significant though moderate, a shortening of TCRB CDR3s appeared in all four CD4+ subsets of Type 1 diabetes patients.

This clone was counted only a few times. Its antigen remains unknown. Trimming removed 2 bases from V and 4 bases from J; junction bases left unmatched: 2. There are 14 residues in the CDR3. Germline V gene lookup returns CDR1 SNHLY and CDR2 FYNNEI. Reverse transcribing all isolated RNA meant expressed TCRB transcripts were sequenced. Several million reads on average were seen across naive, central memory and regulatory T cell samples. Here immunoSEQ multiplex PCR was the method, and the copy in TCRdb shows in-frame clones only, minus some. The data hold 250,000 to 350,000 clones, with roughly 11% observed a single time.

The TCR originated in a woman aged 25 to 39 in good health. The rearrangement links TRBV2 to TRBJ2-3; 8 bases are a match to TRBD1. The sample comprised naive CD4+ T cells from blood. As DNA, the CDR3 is TGTGCCAGCAGTGAATACAGGGGGGCAGATACGCAGTATTTT. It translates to CASSEYRGADTQYF.